This TCR beta chain originates from a study of blood T cells in healthy people across ages (dated by TCRdb to between 2015 and 2017). Regarding the complete study: In model experiments, template switching captured roughly one uniquely barcoded TCR beta cDNA molecule for every two T cells. To track age-related changes in TCR beta repertoire diversity, the study relied on deep sequencing normalized with unique cDNA molecular identifiers. The donors were divided into four age groups: young (average roughly 17 years), middle-aged (approximately 39), aged (approximately 64) and long-lived (about 80). Two additional independent replicas of 1 million unique cDNA reads from the same blood draw were analyzed for two donors (one aged 18 to 30 and one aged 80 or older).

Summary of the overall study and its limitations: Estimates of total diversity based on one million sequenced T cells were regarded as lower bounds and as underestimates. Compared with the aged group, the long-lived group had more naive CD4+ T cells, fewer expanded clones and increased TCR diversity, suggesting age selection. Bulk unsorted PBMC profiling prevented conclusive comparison of naive and antigen-experienced compartments. Observed TCR beta diversity per million T cells fell roughly linearly with age, and a significant reduction was already apparent by age about 43. Observed TCR beta diversity correlated strongly with the percentage of naive T cells measured by flow cytometry. Because donor CMV infection status was unknown, age-related changes in expanded clonotypes were potentially confounded.

The library was prepared using 5' RACE. Sequenced on an Illumina HiSeq 2500. The second PCR ran for roughly 7 to 12 cycles and used a J-beta primer mix along with a sample-barcoded 5' primer. A unique molecular identifier was introduced onto each TCR beta cDNA molecule by a template-switch 5' adaptor carrying 12 random nucleotides. At least 2.5 million CDR3-containing paired-end reads were obtained from each sample. The Mint cDNA synthesis kit, primed by a TRBC-specific oligonucleotide, was used to synthesize first-strand cDNA from all RNA. Following uracil-DNA glycosylase treatment, all cDNA underwent a first 18-cycle PCR with the universal primers M1SS and BC2_uni_R. The original pipeline was this. For normalization, 1 million high-quality reads, each with a distinct molecular identifier, were randomly selected from each sample. Reads with shared molecular identifiers were discarded instead of being binned into consensus sequences. MiTCR, set to a Q25 quality threshold and the strictest error-elimination algorithm, was used for CDR3 identification, clonotype clustering and error correction. A nonparametric unseen species model with Euler transformation was used to estimate lower-bound total TCR beta diversity. In TCRdb, the public reads were trimmed at Q25 with fastp and aligned with MiXCR, with productive beta chains retained. Each CDR3 protein gets just one entry, which takes the most common genes and DNA from the rows behind it. The V and J calls follow TCRdb's processing rather than the paper's. For this sample there are more than 600,000 distinct CDR3 sequences; approximately 25% appear just once. Together, the top ten hold roughly 9% of the sample.

There are a few counts of this clonotype. It has no known antigen specificity. Base qualities are not provided; no much larger clone lies one nucleotide away. The roughly 39 donors, aged about 6 to 95 years, were systemically healthy Caucasian individuals from Russia. Approximately 9 milliliters of peripheral blood were collected from each donor into EDTA-treated Vacutainer tubes. PBMCs were isolated by Ficoll-Paque density-gradient centrifugation, with at least 6 million obtained per sample. Total RNA was extracted from PBMCs with Trizol reagent, with at least 6 micrograms obtained per sample. For every donor, flow cytometry on a PBMC aliquot measured the percentage of naive CD45RAhigh/CD27high T cells. The sample was also linked to a second study, of T cells of mothers and their children. As noted in the second study: Nine systemically healthy Caucasian individuals served as donors, namely three mothers together with their six children. cDNA synthesis consumed the entire amount of extracted RNA, loaded at around 1.5 ug RNA in each 15 ul reaction. Sample barcodes and 2-4 random nucleotides were added via the M1S primer in the second PCR. Over 10 million TCR beta CDR3 reads came from each mother, compared with around 3 million reads from each child. Thymic selection similarly shapes TCR recombination output in related and unrelated pairs, with minor effect from inherited differences. Normalized repertoire overlap in related mother-child pairs was always slightly higher than in unrelated mother-child pairs, but the difference was never significant. With a sensitivity of approximately 100 clones per million clonotypes, no persistent microchimeric T cell clones were detected. Deep NGS was used in the study to compare the TCR beta repertoires of mothers and children and to look for features that separate related mother-child pairs from unrelated individuals. Mothers averaged roughly 36 +/- 4 years of age and children averaged about 10 +/- 4 years. After adapters were ligated using NEBNext reagents, the libraries underwent 100+100 nt paired-end sequencing on an Illumina HiSeq 2000. To prevent cross-contamination, the mother and child libraries were prepared one month apart and sequenced in separate runs. Each donor had between about 450,000 and 2,200,000 distinct TCR beta clonotypes identified. Naive TCR beta clonotypes were estimated from low-frequency clonotypes matched to each donor's FACS-determined naive share, without sorting.

The sequenced sample consisted of blood. The receptor's source is a boy under 18 in good health.

CDR3 region: CASSLTAGTSGYNEQFF. The nucleotide sequence is given as TGTGCCAGCAGCCTCACGGCGGGGACTAGCGGGTACAATGAGCAGTTCTTC. This chain is built from TRBV7-9 and TRBJ2-1, and 12 junctional nucleotides match TRBD2. CDR1 is given as SEHNR and CDR2 as FQNEAQ, both from the germline V gene (reference sequence). The CDR3 has 17 amino acids, counting the end cysteine and phenylalanine. Kept here is only the CDR3 DNA, which spans 51 bases and is read in frame from base 1. At the junction V is shortened by 5 bases and J by 4 bases; bases outside the gene matches: 9. Supplemented by the reference TRBV7-9 and TRBJ2-1 proteins around the CDR3, the complete variable domain is DTGVSQNPRHKITKRGQNVTFRCDPISEHNRLYWYRQTLGQGPEFLTYFQNEAQLEKSRLLSDRFSAERPKGSFSTLEIQRTEQGDSAMYLCASSLTAGTSGYNEQFFGPGTRLTVL.